The 29 T cell receptor beta chains below come from one sample, sequenced in a study of T-cell reconstitution after alpha-beta-depleted transplantation in children. Researchers prepared the TCRbeta library using unique molecular identifiers, the study reports. TCRdb reprocessed the PCR reads with MiXCR, giving one entry per CDR3 protein. Of 500,000 to 750,000 distinct CDR3 sequences detected, approximately 30% appear once; the ten largest clones hold about a third. Source: PBMCs, taken before TCRalphabeta/CD19-depleted stem cell transplant. The origin of the receptors is a boy under two years old with Wiskott-Aldrich syndrome, due to receive a stem cell transplant.

This clonotype has just a few counts. This sequence joins TRBV5-4 and TRBJ2-3, with TRBD2 matching 7 bases. From germline, CDR1 is SGHNT and CDR2 YYREEE (reference sequence). Germline trimming cut 0 bases from V and 5 bases from J; bases unmatched to any gene: 6. The CDR3 consists of 15 residues. The CDR3 reads CASSLGASGIDTQYF. DNA of the CDR3: TGTGCCAGCAGCTTGGGAGCTAGCGGTATAGATACGCAGTATTTT.

The J gene is TRBJ1-4, the V gene TRBV7-9; no clear D gene. Germline CDR1 and CDR2: SEHNR and FQNEAQ (reference sequence). The CDR3 length is 15 residues. Trimming cost V 1 base and J 7 bases, with 13 bases left between them. The CDR3 sequence: CASSLDGKRSEKLFF. As DNA, the CDR3 is TGTGCCAGCAGCTTAGATGGGAAGCGGAGTGAAAAACTGTTTTTT.

This rearrangement joins TRBV3-1 to TRBJ1-3; D remains ambiguous. Trimming took 3 bases from V and 5 from J, leaving 14 bases between them. Germline V gene lookup returns CDR1 LGHDT and CDR2 YNNKEL (reference sequence). The CDR3 is 15 residues long. In nucleotides, the CDR3 is TGTGCCAGCAGCCACGGACCGGGATCGCGAAACACCATATATTTT. Amino acids: CASSHGPGSRNTIYF.

At least ten counts were recorded for this clonotype. This chain connects TRBV12-3 or TRBV12-4 to TRBJ2-1; no clear D gene. V dropped 6 bases and J dropped 6 bases, with 9 bases sitting between them. The CDR3 has 12 residues. CDR3 bases: TGTGCCAGCAGCCTGCTGGCCAATGAGCAGTTCTTC. Residues: CASSLLANEQFF.

This clonotype was found a few times. The V gene is TRBV11-2, the J gene TRBJ2-7; 9 nucleotides align to TRBD2. Germline V gene sequence: CDR1 SGHAT, CDR2 FQNNGV. V was clipped by 5 bases and J by 2 bases; unmatched bases: 10. CDR3 length: 16 amino acids. DNA of the CDR3: TGTGCCAGCAGCCTCCTTCGGACTAGCGCACCCTACGAGCAGTACTTC. Its protein product is CASSLLRTSAPYEQYF. Supplemented by reference TRBV11-2 and TRBJ2-7, the full variable domain reads EAGVAQSPRYKIIEKRQSVAFWCNPISGHATLYWYQQILGQGPKLLIQFQNNGVVDDSQLPKDRFSAERLKGVDSTLKIQPAKLEDSAVYLCASSLLRTSAPYEQYFGPGTRLTVT.

This chain links TRBV5-1 with TRBJ1-5; 7 bases are a match to TRBD1. The germline gives CDR1 SGHRS, CDR2 YFSETQ. The CDR3 extends over 14 amino acids. V was pared by 5 bases and J by 2 bases, with 4 bases of the junction left unmatched. CDR3 region: CASRPGTGNQPQHF. CDR3 DNA sequence: TGCGCCAGCAGGCCCGGGACAGGCAATCAGCCCCAGCATTTT.

The V call is TRBV5-5, the J call TRBJ2-1, with 10 bases lining up with TRBD1. Germline V lookup: CDR1 SGHKS, CDR2 YYEKEE (reference sequence). The trim removed 5 bases at V and 4 bases at J, leaving 6 bases unmatched. This CDR3 comprises 15 residues. The CDR3 spells CASSTGTGVYNEQFF. CDR3 sequence (DNA): TGTGCCAGCAGTACCGGGACAGGGGTTTACAATGAGCAGTTCTTC.

The CDR3 here is CASSYRTSGKDTDTQYF. CDR3 DNA: TGTGCCAGCAGTTACCGGACTAGCGGGAAAGACACAGATACGCAGTATTTT. V is TRBV6-2 or TRBV6-3 and J is TRBJ2-3, with 12 bases aligning to TRBD2. V trimming: 2 bases; J trimming: 2 bases; junction bases outside the gene matches: 5. The CDR3 has 17 residues. In germline, CDR1 is MNHEY, CDR2 SVGEGT.

The chain couples TRBV20-1 to TRBJ1-2; no clear D gene. V dropped 3 bases and J dropped 7 bases, with 12 bases sitting between them. CDR3 size: 12 residues. Germline CDR1 and CDR2: DFQATT and SNEGSKA (reference sequence). The CDR3 is CSARGNAAGYTF. CDR3 nucleotide sequence: TGCAGTGCTAGGGGTAACGCCGCTGGCTACACCTTC.

This clonotype was detected only a few times. V gene TRBV10-2 combines with J gene TRBJ2-3; 7 bases agree with TRBD2. There are 16 residues in the CDR3. Trimming at V came to 8 bases and at J to 5 bases, leaving 16 bases not matched to a gene. CDR1 is WSHSY and CDR2 is SAAADI in the germline V gene. CDR3 DNA sequence: TGCGCCAGCGGCGAACTAGCGTCCATAAGGGGAGATACGCAGTATTTT. Translation: CASGELASIRGDTQYF.

This clonotype was seen a few times. The CDR3: CASSEFPDTEQYF. The CDR3 DNA follows: TGTGCCAGCAGTGAGTTCCCAGACACCGAGCAGTACTTC. This chain joins TRBV6-1 and TRBJ2-7; D call uncertain. CDR1 is MNHNS and CDR2 is SASEGT in the germline V gene. The CDR3 runs to 13 residues. V dropped 3 bases and J dropped 6 bases, with 12 bases sitting between them.

This chain joins TRBV20-1 and TRBJ2-7; unclear D gene. V shed 0 bases and J shed 4 bases, with 13 bases lying between them. Germline CDR1 DFQATT, CDR2 SNEGSKA (reference sequence). CDR3 length equals 14 residues. The CDR3 loop is CSARDLLRMYEQYF. The CDR3, as DNA: TGCAGTGCTAGAGATCTTCTTAGGATGTACGAGCAGTACTTC.

Only a few counts were recorded for this clonotype. The chain combines TRBV7-2 with TRBJ2-3, with 14 nucleotides matching TRBD2. Germline loops: CDR1 SGHTA, CDR2 FQGNSA. Trimming took 4 bases from V and 4 from J; bases not matched to a gene: 1. The CDR3 runs 15 residues. CDR3 residues: CASSWGLAGADTQYF. For the CDR3, the DNA is TGTGCCAGCAGCTGGGGACTAGCGGGAGCAGATACGCAGTATTTT.

The gene calls are TRBV15 and TRBJ2-4; D gene unclear. Germline V lookup: CDR1 LNHNV, CDR2 YYDKDF (reference sequence). The ends were cut back, 1 base at V and 0 bases at J, with 13 bases in the middle. CDR3 length: 17 residues. The chain's CDR3 is CATSRVSGYGAKNIQYF. In DNA, the CDR3 is TGTGCCACCAGCAGAGTTTCCGGGTACGGAGCCAAAAACATTCAGTACTTC.

The chain employs TRBV5-1 and TRBJ2-7, with D unresolved. Trimming cost V 2 bases and J 0 bases, with 9 bases left between them. Germline CDR1 reads SGHRS; CDR2 reads YFSETQ. The CDR3 has 14 amino acids. DNA of the CDR3: TGCGCCAGCAGCTTCTTAGGTCACTCCTACGAGCAGTACTTC. This codes for CASSFLGHSYEQYF.

This clonotype was counted only a few times. This chain connects TRBV7-9 to TRBJ1-1; maybe TRBD1 (5 bases). Trimming removed 1 base from V and 4 bases from J, with 13 bases in between. The germline CDR1 and CDR2 sequences are SEHNR and FQNEAQ (reference sequence). CDR3 size: 15 residues. CDR3 residues: CASSLGVGVITEAFF. CDR3 DNA: TGTGCCAGCAGCTTAGGTGTGGGGGTGATCACTGAAGCTTTCTTT.

The genes are TRBV6-5 and TRBJ2-5; TRBD1 is a possible D gene (6 bases). V lost 3 bases and J lost 1, with 18 bases in between. Germline V gene data show CDR1 as MNHEY and CDR2 as SVGAGI. The CDR3 is 17 amino acids. In nucleotides, the CDR3 is TGTGCCAGCAGTTATTCCACAGGGACGTGGGGCCAAGAGACCCAGTACTTC. This codes for CASSYSTGTWGQETQYF.

This chain connects TRBV2 to TRBJ2-1; 14 bases align to TRBD2. With V trimmed by 6 bases and J by 9 bases, 7 bases remained unmatched. This CDR3 has 15 amino acids. Germline-derived CDR1 and CDR2 are SNHLY and FYNNEI. The CDR3, as DNA: TGTGCCAGCAGGGGGACTAGCGGGAGTATTAGTGAGCAGTTCTTC. Protein: CASRGTSGSISEQFF.

The V call is TRBV12-3 or TRBV12-4, the J call TRBJ2-1; TRBD2 agrees at 14 bases. V trimming: 3 bases; J trimming: 0 bases; junction bases outside the gene matches: 10. The CDR3 loop spans 20 amino acids. CDR3 residues: CASSFPRLAGGPSSYNEQFF. The CDR3 DNA reads as TGTGCCAGCAGTTTTCCGAGACTAGCGGGAGGGCCGAGCTCCTACAATGAGCAGTTCTTC.

V is TRBV6-2 or TRBV6-3 and J is TRBJ2-1; D call uncertain. CDR1 and CDR2 (germline): MNHEY, SVGEGT. CDR3 length equals 11 residues. V shed 6 bases and J shed 13 bases, with 13 bases lying between them. The CDR3 bases are TGTGCCAGCAGGGTGGTCAACACCCAGTTCTTC. It is translated as CASRVVNTQFF.

The sample holds a few counts of this clonotype. This chain links TRBV20-1 with TRBJ2-3, with 12 positions matching TRBD2. The CDR3 contains 17 residues. With V trimmed by 3 bases and J by 4 bases, 11 bases remained unmatched. The germline gives CDR1 DFQATT, CDR2 SNEGSKA (reference sequence). The CDR3 region has the DNA TGCAGTGCTAGTCCCCTCAGACTAGCGGGAGTATCAGATACGCAGTATTTT. It codes for CSASPLRLAGVSDTQYF.

This chain connects TRBV5-1 to TRBJ2-5; D perhaps matches TRBD2 (5 bases). The V end was cut by 1 base, the J end by 2 bases, with 15 bases between. Per the germline V gene, CDR1 is SGHRS and CDR2 is YFSETQ. The CDR3 sequence is 16 residues long. The CDR3 protein is CASSLIPVGSQETQYF. The CDR3 coding sequence is TGCGCCAGCAGCTTGATCCCGGTTGGGAGTCAAGAGACCCAGTACTTC.

CDR3: CAWSVPSGSPSYEQYF. The CDR3 coding sequence is TGTGCCTGGAGTGTCCCTAGCGGGAGCCCATCCTACGAGCAGTACTTC. The J gene is TRBJ2-7, the V gene TRBV30; 10 nucleotides align to TRBD2. V gave up 0 bases and J gave up 1 base; unmatched junction bases: 6. The germline V gene encodes CDR1 GTSNPN and CDR2 SVGIG (reference sequence). CDR3 length equals 16 residues.

The CDR3 nucleotides are TGTGCCAGCAGTCCAGGGGTCGGCGGCTACACCTTC. Translated: CASSPGVGGYTF. The chain links TRBV6-6 to TRBJ1-2, with a possible D match to TRBD1 (6 bases). V shed 5 bases and J shed 8 bases, with 12 bases lying between them. From germline, CDR1 is MNHNY and CDR2 SVGAGI (reference sequence). This CDR3 contains 12 residues.

The chain has TRBV18 and TRBJ2-5; 7 bases align to TRBD2. The CDR3 covers 18 residues. J lost 0 bases, V lost 3 bases, and 13 bases had no gene match. CDR1 is KGHSH, CDR2 LQKENI, per germline. CDR3 sequence (DNA): TGTGCCAGCTCACCCCTGGCAAGGGGTAGCGGGCACCAAGAGACCCAGTACTTC. It encodes CASSPLARGSGHQETQYF.

Only a few counts were recorded for this clonotype. The chain recombines TRBV4-2 with TRBJ2-3; a weak D match, TRBD1 (6 bases). CDR3 length: 18 residues. The germline V gene has CDR1 LGHNA and CDR2 YNFKEQ. Trimming cost V 0 bases and J 4 bases, with 20 bases left between them. This CDR3 is CASSQEALYTGNSDTQYF. DNA of the CDR3: TGTGCCAGCAGCCAAGAGGCCTTGTACACAGGGAACTCAGATACGCAGTATTTT.

This chain uses TRBV4-2 with TRBJ2-2; 8 bases are shared with TRBD2. The germline gives CDR1 LGHNA, CDR2 YNFKEQ. After removal of 0 bases from V and 5 bases from J, the junction contained 5 bases not matched to a gene. The CDR3 loop spans 16 amino acids. This CDR3 reads CASSQDTSGSTGELFF. The CDR3 bases are TGTGCCAGCAGCCAAGATACAAGCGGGAGTACCGGGGAGCTGTTTTTT.

This clonotype was counted between two and nine times. This chain uses TRBV29-1 with TRBJ2-3; 9 bases line up with TRBD2. After removal of 7 bases from V and 2 bases from J, the junction contained 10 bases not matched to a gene. The CDR3 loop spans 15 amino acids. CDR1 and CDR2 (germline): SQVTM, ANQGSEA. The CDR3 region has the DNA TGCAGCGAAGCCCCTGCGGGAGGGAACACAGATACGCAGTATTTT. Protein sequence: CSEAPAGGNTDTQYF.

The chain links TRBV10-1 to TRBJ2-1; tentatively, D is TRBD1 or TRBD2 (6 bases each). CDR1 is WNHNN and CDR2 is SYGVQD in the germline V gene (reference sequence). The V and J ends lost 0 bases and 15 bases respectively, with 21 bases between them. CDR3 length: 15 residues. The chain's CDR3 is CASSESNEYGGRRFF. The CDR3 nucleotides are TGCGCCAGCAGTGAGTCGAACGAGTATGGGGGGCGGCGGTTCTTC.